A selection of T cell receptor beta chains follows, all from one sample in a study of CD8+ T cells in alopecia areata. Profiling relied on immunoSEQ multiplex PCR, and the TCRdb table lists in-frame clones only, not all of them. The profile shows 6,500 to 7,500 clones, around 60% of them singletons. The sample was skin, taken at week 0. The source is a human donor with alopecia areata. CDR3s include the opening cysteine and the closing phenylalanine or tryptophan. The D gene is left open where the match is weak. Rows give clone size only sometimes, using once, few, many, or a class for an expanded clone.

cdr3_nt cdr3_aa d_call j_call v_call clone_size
TGTGCCTGGAGAGGACAGGGGGGCGGCGGCAAAAACATTCAGTACTTC CAWRGQGGGGKNIQYF TRBD1 TRBJ2-4 TRBV30 NA
TGTGCCAGCGAGACAGCCGACAGGGTCAGCACTGAAGCTTTCTTT CASETADRVSTEAFF TRBD1 TRBJ1-1 TRBV7-9 NA
TGTGCCAGCAGCCCGAAGGGTCCCTACGAGCAGTACTTC CASSPKGPYEQYF NA TRBJ2-7 TRBV7-2 NA
TGTGCCAGCAAGCGCTGGCAGGAGAACACTGAAGCTTTCTTT CASKRWQENTEAFF NA TRBJ1-1 TRBV28 NA
TGTGCCAGCAGTTTTGGTTTAGGGACTAGCGGGAGTTTGGATACGCAGTATTTT CASSFGLGTSGSLDTQYF TRBD2 TRBJ2-3 TRBV28 NA
TGTGCCAGCAGCTTAGCGCTGGCAGGGCGAAACACCATATATTTT CASSLALAGRNTIYF NA TRBJ1-3 TRBV7-9 NA
TGCGCCAGCAGGTTAACAGGGAGGGGCACAGATACGCAGTATTTT CASRLTGRGTDTQYF NA TRBJ2-3 TRBV5-1 NA
TGTGCCAGCAGCTTAGACACAGGGAACTCCTACGAGCAGTACTTC CASSLDTGNSYEQYF NA TRBJ2-7 TRBV5-8 NA
TGTGCTAGTGGTGGGCCTAGCGGGGATAACACCGGGGAGCTGTTTTTT CASGGPSGDNTGELFF TRBD2 TRBJ2-2 TRBV12-5 once
TGCAGTGCTAGAGTAGATGAGACCCAGTACTTC CSARVDETQYF NA TRBJ2-5 TRBV20-1 NA
TGTGCCATATCAGGCTCCGTCACAAGGGTGCCCTACACTGAAGCTTTCTTT CAISGSVTRVPYTEAFF NA TRBJ1-1 TRBV10-3 once
TGTGCCAGCAGCTTAGGCGGGACTAGAACGGAGACCCAGTACTTC CASSLGGTRTETQYF TRBD2 TRBJ2-5 TRBV7-9 NA
TGCGCCAGCAGCGCACAGGGGGCTGGGGCCAACGTCCTGACTTTC CASSAQGAGANVLTF TRBD1 TRBJ2-6 TRBV5-1 NA
TGCAGTGACAGAGGCGGCTACACCTTC CSDRGGYTF NA TRBJ1-2 TRBV20-1 NA
TGTGCCAGCAGCTTAGTCGGGCTAGCGGGGAACACAGATACGCAGTATTTT CASSLVGLAGNTDTQYF TRBD2 TRBJ2-3 TRBV7-2 once
TGTGCCAGCAAGGGCGAGGGGGAGTACTTC CASKGEGEYF NA TRBJ2-7 TRBV6-5 NA
TGCGCCAGCAGCCAAGATACAGGGGACCGGGGTGTGCAGTACTTC CASSQDTGDRGVQYF TRBD1 TRBJ2-7 TRBV4-3 NA
TGTGCCAGCAGCTTACAGGGGCCCTCACGGGAGGAGACCCAGTACTTC CASSLQGPSREETQYF NA TRBJ2-5 TRBV5-4 NA
TGTGCCAGCACCTTAGGGACCACCTACAATGAGCAGTTCTTC CASTLGTTYNEQFF NA TRBJ2-1 TRBV9 few
TGTGCCAGCAGCCCTGGTTTTTGGACAGGGGGCGCTGGGGCCAACGTCCTGACTTTC CASSPGFWTGGAGANVLTF TRBD1 TRBJ2-6 TRBV5-4 NA
TGTGCCAGCTCACCAAGAGAGGGGGGGGTATACAATGAGCAGTTCTTC CASSPREGGVYNEQFF NA TRBJ2-1 TRBV18 few
TGTGCCAGCAGCTCAGGCGGGGGCCTCCAAGAGACCCAGTACTTC CASSSGGGLQETQYF NA TRBJ2-5 TRBV7-3 few
TGTGCCAGCTCACGGGACTTCCTCACCGGGGAGCTGTTTTTT CASSRDFLTGELFF NA TRBJ2-2 TRBV18 NA
TGCGCCAGCAGCGCGGGAGAAAACTATGGCTACACCTTC CASSAGENYGYTF NA TRBJ1-2 TRBV5-1 NA
TGTGCCAGCAGCTTTGGGGGACAGTTGAACACTGAAGCTTTCTTT CASSFGGQLNTEAFF TRBD1 TRBJ1-1 TRBV5-3 NA
TGTGCCAGCAGCTTAAATCCGGGGACTAGCACAGATACGCAGTATTTT CASSLNPGTSTDTQYF NA TRBJ2-3 TRBV7-3 NA
TGTGCCAGCAGCTTAGGACAGGGGGCAGGTTCACCCCTCCACTTT CASSLGQGAGSPLHF TRBD1 TRBJ1-6 TRBV7-2 NA
TGTGCCAGCACCAACGGGCGGGAGTTTTGGAATGAGCAGTTCTTC CASTNGREFWNEQFF TRBD2 TRBJ2-1 TRBV28 few
TGTGCCATCAGTGAGTCCCAGCTCCCCAATGAGCAGTTCTTC CAISESQLPNEQFF NA TRBJ2-1 TRBV10-3 few
TGCGCCAAAAAAAAGAATTCAGGGGGCCATTCACCCCTCCACTTT CAKKKNSGGHSPLHF TRBD1 TRBJ1-6 TRBV23-1 few
TGCGCCCGGACAGACAGCGCCTTTTCGTACGAGCAGTACTTC CARTDSAFSYEQYF NA TRBJ2-7 TRBV10-1 NA
TGTGCCAGCGGACAGGGGATTATATCTTCCGAGCAGTACTTC CASGQGIISSEQYF TRBD1 TRBJ2-7 TRBV19 NA
TGTGCCTGGAAAAGCACAGGGGGGACCCAGTACTTC CAWKSTGGTQYF TRBD1 TRBJ2-5 TRBV30 NA
TGTGCCAGCAGCTTAGTCGGGGGGAGCACTGAAGCTTTCTTT CASSLVGGSTEAFF NA TRBJ1-1 TRBV7-3 few
TGTGCCAGCGTAACAGGGGGCCGCTACGAGCAGTACTTC CASVTGGRYEQYF TRBD1 TRBJ2-7 TRBV6-1 NA
TGTGCCAGCAGCCTTTCGTGGGCTGATGAAAAACTGTTTTTT CASSLSWADEKLFF NA TRBJ1-4 TRBV28 NA
TGCGCCAGCAGCCCCCTGATAGGACTAGCGGATTTCAATGAGCAGTTCTTC CASSPLIGLADFNEQFF TRBD2 TRBJ2-1 TRBV4-3 NA
TGTGCCAGCAGTGACTACAGAGGCCGGGAGCTGTTTTTT CASSDYRGRELFF NA TRBJ2-2 TRBV6-4 NA
TGTGCCAGCAGCTTAGGCTTTCGGCAGATCTATAAACCCTCTAACTATGGCTACACCTTC CASSLGFRQIYKPSNYGYTF NA TRBJ1-2 TRBV7-8 NA
TGTGCCAGCAGCCCCTCTATAGCGGGGGTCACAGATACGCAGTATTTT CASSPSIAGVTDTQYF TRBD2 TRBJ2-3 TRBV7-3 NA
TGTGCCACCAGCAGAGATCATATACTAGCGGGAGGTGGAGGTGGGCACAATGAGCAGTTCTTC CATSRDHILAGGGGGHNEQFF TRBD2 TRBJ2-1 TRBV15 NA
TGTGCCAGCACCAACTTCGACGTTACTAGCAATCAGCCCCAGCATTTT CASTNFDVTSNQPQHF NA TRBJ1-5 TRBV28 NA